These T cell receptor beta chains were read from a single sample in a study of CD8 T cells in Susac syndrome. TCRdb analysed the immunoSEQ multiplex PCR reads with MiXCR anew, one entry per CDR3 protein. The sample lists roughly 140,000 distinct CDR3 sequences, nearly 97% seen once, with over 0.075% in the top ten. Sequencing was performed on CD4+ T cells from PBMCs. These receptors all stem from a human donor with Susac syndrome. CDR3s include the opening cysteine and the closing phenylalanine or tryptophan. The D gene is left open where the match is weak. The size entry is marked missing in some rows and otherwise reads once, few, many or a size class.

clone size	V gene	J gene	D gene	CDR3 DNA	CDR3 protein
NA	TRBV7-6	TRBJ2-1	TRBD2	TGTGCCAGCAGCTTAGCGGGAGGACTAGCGGGAGATGAGCAGTTCTTC	CASSLAGGLAGDEQFF
NA	TRBV20-1	TRBJ2-1	NA	TGCAGTGCTAGAAGAGGGATTGAGCAGTTCTTC	CSARRGIEQFF
NA	TRBV5-1	TRBJ2-7	TRBD2	TGCGCCAGCAGCTGGGGACTAGAATACGACGAGCAGTACTTC	CASSWGLEYDEQYF
NA	TRBV29-1	TRBJ1-3	NA	TGCAGCGTTGATACGGGATGGGACACCATATATTTT	CSVDTGWDTIYF
NA	TRBV20-1	TRBJ1-1	NA	TGCAGTGCTAGAGTCATGCCAATGGGCACTGAAGCTTTCTTT	CSARVMPMGTEAFF
once	TRBV5-4	TRBJ1-3	NA	TGTGCCGCCCGCAGGGACTCTGGAAACACCATATATTTT	CAARRDSGNTIYF
NA	TRBV3-1	TRBJ1-1	NA	TGTGCCAGCAGCCAAGGATGGGCTGAAGCTTTCTTT	CASSQGWAEAFF
NA	TRBV2	TRBJ1-2	NA	TGTGCCAGCAGTGAGGGCCGTGACTACACCTTC	CASSEGRDYTF
NA	TRBV28	TRBJ1-3	NA	TGTGCCAGCAGCCTCGGGGGGAGTTCGAACACCATATATTTT	CASSLGGSSNTIYF
NA	TRBV20-1	TRBJ1-5	NA	TGCAGTGGTAAGGCGACAGTCAATCAGCCCCAGCATTTT	CSGKATVNQPQHF
NA	TRBV20-1	TRBJ2-7	NA	TGCAGTGGGAAGAGGTCGAGCGGTGCGTCCCGCGGCGAGCAGTACTTC	CSGKRSSGASRGEQYF
NA	TRBV7-9	TRBJ1-1	NA	TGTGCCAGTCACAGGGCCCTGAACACTGAAGCTTTCTTT	CASHRALNTEAFF
NA	TRBV29-1	TRBJ1-1	NA	TGCAGCGTTGTACCGGGGAGGACTGAAGCTTTCTTT	CSVVPGRTEAFF
NA	TRBV11-2	TRBJ2-3	NA	TGTGCCAGCAGCTTGGTACCTCTTAGCACAGATACGCAGTATTTT	CASSLVPLSTDTQYF
NA	TRBV28	TRBJ1-2	NA	TGTGCCAGCAGACTCCTTCCCACAAACGGCTACACCTTC	CASRLLPTNGYTF
NA	TRBV10-3	TRBJ2-7	NA	TGTGCCATCAGTGAAGGGACCTACGAGCAGTACTTC	CAISEGTYEQYF
NA	TRBV12-3/TRBV12-4	TRBJ2-7	NA	TGTGCCAGCAGTTATGGGGGGTACTACGAGCAGTACTTC	CASSYGGYYEQYF
NA	TRBV18	TRBJ2-5	TRBD1	TGTGCCAGCTCACGTATGGGGACAGTCGCAGAGACCCAGTACTTC	CASSRMGTVAETQYF
NA	TRBV2	TRBJ2-2	NA	TGTGCCAGCAGGAGGGGACCCGGGGAGCTGTTTTTT	CASRRGPGELFF
NA	TRBV4-2	TRBJ1-1	TRBD1	TGTGCCAGCAGCCAAACGGTTGCTTCCGGGACAGCAGAAGCTTTCTTT	CASSQTVASGTAEAFF
NA	TRBV6-1	TRBJ2-1	TRBD2	TGTGCCAGCACCGGGACTAGCGACCCGAGCTCCTACAATGAGCAGTTCTTC	CASTGTSDPSSYNEQFF
once	TRBV5-1	TRBJ2-3	NA	TGCGCCAGCAGCTTGGGCAGACCAGATACGCAGTATTTT	CASSLGRPDTQYF
NA	TRBV20-1	TRBJ2-7	TRBD2	TGCAGTGCTAGGTCGGGACTAGCGGGGGATTGGTACGAGCAGTACTTC	CSARSGLAGDWYEQYF
NA	TRBV29-1	TRBJ1-1	NA	TGCAGCGTCTTCAGGGATATCGGTGAAGCTTTCTTT	CSVFRDIGEAFF
NA	TRBV12-3/TRBV12-4	TRBJ2-1	NA	TGTGCCAGCGCTACCCCAGGGGACAATGAGCAGTTCTTC	CASATPGDNEQFF
NA	TRBV5-4	TRBJ2-5	TRBD2	TGTGCCAGCAGCTTCATGGGGGGGAGGAAGACCCAGTACTTC	CASSFMGGRKTQYF
NA	TRBV29-1	TRBJ2-1	TRBD1	TGCAGCGTTGAAGGGACGACAGGGGCCTTAAGCTCCTACAATGAGCAGTTCTTC	CSVEGTTGALSSYNEQFF
NA	TRBV21-1	TRBJ2-4	NA	TGTGCCAGCAGCGCGAGACCGACAATGCCCAAAAACATTCAGTACTTC	CASSARPTMPKNIQYF
NA	TRBV20-1	TRBJ2-7	TRBD1	TGCAGTGCTAGAATCGGGACAGGGGCCGGGTACGAGCAGTACTTC	CSARIGTGAGYEQYF
NA	TRBV15	TRBJ1-1	NA	TGTGCCACCAGCAGACTCAAAGGACCGGCACGTACTGAAGCTTTCTTT	CATSRLKGPARTEAFF
NA	TRBV10-3	TRBJ2-1	NA	TGTGCCATCAGTGAGTTCGAGACCCGGAACGGTGAGCAGTTCTTC	CAISEFETRNGEQFF
NA	TRBV3-1	TRBJ2-6	NA	TGTGCCAGCAGCAAGAGGGGGGCCAACGTCCTGACTTTC	CASSKRGANVLTF
NA	TRBV29-1	TRBJ2-1	TRBD2	TGCAGCGTTGAAGATGGTTTTTTGGCGGGGGGCAGGAATGAGCAGTTCTTC	CSVEDGFLAGGRNEQFF
NA	TRBV12-5	TRBJ2-2	NA	TGTGCTAGTGGTTTCCAGGGTCCCACCGGGGAGCTGTTTTTT	CASGFQGPTGELFF
NA	TRBV5-6	TRBJ2-3	TRBD2	TGTGCCAGCAGCTCGAGGGGGGGGACTAGCGTACTCACAGATACGCAGTATTTT	CASSSRGGTSVLTDTQYF
NA	TRBV19	TRBJ2-1	NA	TGTGCCAGTAGTACCCTCCATTTAGGGTCTGGGTCCTACAATGAGCAGCTCTTC	CASSTLHLGSGSYNEQLF
NA	TRBV20-1	TRBJ2-2	NA	TGCAGTGCGCCTCTAGCTACAGACACCGGGGAGCTGTTTTTT	CSAPLATDTGELFF
NA	TRBV4-1	TRBJ1-5	NA	TGCGCCAGCAGCCAAGTCCTGTCCGGGGGCCCAGCCAGCCATCAGCCCCAGCATTTT	CASSQVLSGGPASHQPQHF
NA	TRBV27	TRBJ1-2	TRBD1	TGTGCCAGCAGACCGGAGGGGGCGCGTGCGAGCTATGGCTACACCTTC	CASRPEGARASYGYTF
NA	TRBV2	TRBJ2-1	NA	TGTGCCAGCAGTCGGGAGACCGTCCCCTACAATGAGCAGTTCTTC	CASSRETVPYNEQFF
NA	TRBV10-2	TRBJ1-2	TRBD1	TGCGCCAGCGGACGGCTACAGGGGGACTATGGCTACACCTTC	CASGRLQGDYGYTF
NA	TRBV4-1	TRBJ2-7	TRBD1	TGCGCCAGCAGCCAAGATAGGACAGGGGGCTGGGACGAGCAGTACTTC	CASSQDRTGGWDEQYF
NA	TRBV4-1	TRBJ1-2	NA	TGCGCCAGCAGCCAAGACCCGCGCTCCTATGGCTACACCTTC	CASSQDPRSYGYTF
NA	TRBV7-9	TRBJ2-5	NA	TGTGCCAGCAGCTTAGACGGGAAAGAGACCCAGTACTTC	CASSLDGKETQYF
NA	TRBV24-1	TRBJ1-5	NA	TGTGCCACCAGTGATTTCTTCAGCGACAGGTCACTGGCAGAGGGCAATCAGCCCCAGCATTTT	CATSDFFSDRSLAEGNQPQHF
NA	TRBV11-2	TRBJ1-2	NA	TGTGCCAGCAGCTTAGGTCTCAGGGCTAACTATGGCTACACCTTC	CASSLGLRANYGYTF
NA	TRBV4-1	TRBJ2-7	NA	TGCGCCAGCAGCCAGGGGGGACAGCACGAGCAGTACTTC	CASSQGGQHEQYF
NA	TRBV5-4	TRBJ2-1	TRBD1	TGTGCCAGCAGCGGATCCGGGACAGGGAACAATGAGCAGTTCTTC	CASSGSGTGNNEQFF
NA	TRBV19	TRBJ2-1	TRBD2	TGTGCCAGTAGTATTTCTGGACTAGAAGGGGAGCAGTTCTTC	CASSISGLEGEQFF
NA	TRBV4-1	TRBJ2-7	NA	TGCGCCAGCAGCAAGGACGACTCCTACGAGCAGTACTTC	CASSKDDSYEQYF